The 19 T cell receptor beta chains below were found in one sample sequenced in a study of blood T cells in healthy people across ages. Combining a sample-barcoded 5' primer with a J-beta primer mix, a second PCR ran for roughly 7 to 12 cycles. TCRdb called the 5' RACE reads again in MiXCR, with one record for every CDR3 protein. The data hold under 800,000 distinct CDR3 sequences, with roughly 45% observed a single time. Sample: blood. These receptor sequences come from a woman aged 55-69 years in good health.

This clonotype turned up a few times. This chain joins TRBV20-1 and TRBJ2-7; 7 bases align to TRBD1. The CDR3 covers 14 residues. V gave up 1 base and J gave up 1 base; unmatched junction bases: 4. Germline loops: CDR1 DFQATT, CDR2 SNEGSKA (reference sequence). Here the CDR3 DNA reads TGCAGTGCTAGAGCCAGACAGGGATCCTACGAGCAGTACTTC. It specifies CSARARQGSYEQYF.

The V and J genes are TRBV6-5 and TRBJ2-5, with TRBD1 matching over 10 bases. Unmatched junction bases numbered 9, after V lost 6 bases and J lost 5 bases. Per the germline V gene, CDR1 is MNHEY and CDR2 is SVGAGI. The CDR3 length is 15 residues. DNA of the CDR3: TGTGCCAGCAGCTCGACAGGGGGCGAGGGGGAGACCCAGTACTTC. Protein sequence: CASSSTGGEGETQYF.

This clonotype was counted a few times. The chain combines TRBV9 with TRBJ2-1; 8 bases align to TRBD2. This CDR3 comprises 18 residues. V shed 4 bases and J 7 bases; nucleotides not matched to a gene: 19. CDR1 is SGDLS and CDR2 is YYNGEE in the germline V gene. The CDR3, as DNA: TGTGCCAGCAGCTTCAGGGACCCCTTAGAGCGGGAGTTTAATGAGCAGTTCTTC. Protein product: CASSFRDPLEREFNEQFF.

For this clonotype: One end of the junction is discordant with germline, which a read error may explain. The gene calls are TRBV27 and TRBJ2-1, with D maybe TRBD1 (6 bases). In germline, CDR1 is MNHEY, CDR2 SMNVEV (reference sequence). The CDR3 sequence is 16 residues long. As DNA, the CDR3 is TGTGCCAGCAGTTGGGGGCTAGCAGGGCAGTACAATGGGCAGTTCTTC. Protein product: CASSWGLAGQYNGQFF.

This clonotype has only one observation. This chain uses TRBV11-3 with TRBJ1-5; D gene uncertain. Germline V gene data show CDR1 as SGHNT and CDR2 as YENEEA. V lost 5 bases and J lost 6, with 17 bases in between. The length of the CDR3 is 15 residues. For the CDR3, the DNA is TGTGCCAGCAGCCCGACATCGAGATTGATTCAGCCCCAGCATTTT. Translation: CASSPTSRLIQPQHF.

V and J are TRBV20-1 and TRBJ1-5; D might be TRBD1 (5 bases). V lost 6 bases and J lost 3, with 18 bases in between. The CDR3 covers 15 residues. CDR1 and CDR2 (germline): DFQATT, SNEGSKA (reference sequence). In DNA form, the CDR3 reads TGCAGTGCCACGGTGTCTGGGGCGATCAATCAGCCCCAGCATTTT. It translates to CSATVSGAINQPQHF.

The sample holds a few counts of this clonotype. The chain couples TRBV6-5 to TRBJ2-6; D may correspond to TRBD1 or TRBD2 (5 bases each). The V gene lost 6 bases and the J gene lost 0 bases, with 9 bases spanning the gap. This CDR3 has 15 residues. CDR1 is MNHEY and CDR2 is SVGAGI in the germline V gene. The CDR3 is CASRSGTSGANVLTF. CDR3 DNA sequence: TGTGCCAGCAGGTCAGGGACCTCTGGGGCCAACGTCCTGACTTTC.

The V call is TRBV7-2, the J call TRBJ1-2, with 7 bases fitting TRBD1. Losses at the gene ends were 3 bases for V and 8 bases for J; bases not matched to a gene: 0. CDR3 size: 11 residues. Germline CDR1 reads SGHTA; CDR2 reads FQGNSA. The DNA for the CDR3 is TGTGCCAGCAGCTTGACAGGGGGCTACACCTTC. Amino acid sequence: CASSLTGGYTF.

This clonotype was recorded only once. Only one base separates this from a far larger clonotype, so it likely reflects a read error. V gene TRBV13 combines with J gene TRBJ2-5, with no clear D. Matching the DNA end better, TRBJ2-1 makes the J call doubtful. The CDR3 consists of 12 residues. The V gene's germline CDR1 is PRHDT and CDR2 FYEKMQ (reference sequence). CDR3 nucleotide sequence: TGTGCCAGCAGCTTAGTCCAAGAGACCCAGTTCTTC. This encodes CASSLVQETQFF.

The chain carries TRBV5-1 and TRBJ2-5; 9 nucleotides agree with TRBD2. The CDR3 consists of 16 residues. With 4 bases clipped from V and 11 bases from J, the junction kept 18 bases outside the gene matches. Germline V CDR1 and CDR2: SGHRS, YFSETQ. The CDR3 sequence is CASSPTIAGVDNEQYF. The CDR3 region has the DNA TGCGCCAGCAGCCCAACAATAGCGGGGGTCGATAATGAGCAGTACTTC.

V is TRBV20-1 and J is TRBJ2-5, with 10 positions matching TRBD2. Germline CDR1 reads DFQATT; CDR2 reads SNEGSKA (reference sequence). Trimming cost V 3 bases and J 5 bases; bases outside gene matches: 18. This CDR3 contains 18 residues. The CDR3 sequence is CSARVSGRAFSTGETQYF. The CDR3 DNA sequence: TGCAGTGCTAGGGTCAGCGGGAGGGCCTTCTCGACCGGGGAGACCCAGTACTTC.

The chain carries TRBV20-1 and TRBJ1-1; D ambiguous. CDR1 is DFQATT, CDR2 SNEGSKA, per germline (reference sequence). This CDR3 is built from 13 residues. V was pared by 5 bases and J by 11 bases, with 21 bases between. CDR3 DNA sequence: TGCAGTGCTTGGGCACAGAAGAGGGCCGTCGCTTTCTTT. Translated: CSAWAQKRAVAFF.

The V call is TRBV9, the J call TRBJ1-1; no reliable D call. V shed 0 bases and J shed 11 bases, with 14 bases lying between them. The V gene's germline CDR1 is SGDLS and CDR2 YYNGEE. This CDR3 comprises 13 residues. This CDR3 reads CASSVGNGDWAFF. The CDR3 region has the DNA TGTGCCAGCAGCGTAGGGAATGGAGACTGGGCTTTCTTT.

CDR3: CASSESGTGDTQYF. As DNA, the CDR3 is TGCGCCAGCAGTGAGTCGGGGACAGGGGACACCCAGTACTTC. The chain joins TRBV10-1 to TRBJ2-5, with 10 bases lining up with TRBD1. The V and J ends lost 0 bases and 8 bases, in that order; junction bases with no gene match: 3. The CDR3 contains 14 residues. Germline-derived CDR1 and CDR2 are WNHNN and SYGVQD (reference sequence).

The CDR3, as DNA: TGTGCCAGCAGCTTGAAAGCGGGAATCACAGATACGCAGTATTTT. Translated, it gives CASSLKAGITDTQYF. The J gene is TRBJ2-3, the V gene TRBV7-2, with 7 bases identical to TRBD2. V shed 3 bases and J 2 bases; nucleotides not matched to a gene: 5. Per the germline V gene, CDR1 is SGHTA and CDR2 is FQGNSA. The CDR3 is 15 residues long.

This clonotype was found a few times. The chain has TRBV20-1 and TRBJ2-3, with TRBD1 matching 7 bases. This CDR3 is 11 amino acids long. Trimming took 5 bases from V and 8 from J; bases not matched to a gene: 4. CDR1 and CDR2 from the germline V gene are DFQATT and SNEGSKA (reference sequence). The CDR3 DNA reads as TGCAGTGCTGAGAGACAGGGTACGCAGTATTTT. Translating it yields CSAERQGTQYF.

The V and J genes are TRBV29-1 and TRBJ1-1; 7 positions agree with TRBD1. With 7 bases clipped from V and 1 base from J, the junction kept 3 bases outside the gene matches. Germline loops: CDR1 SQVTM, CDR2 ANQGSEA. This CDR3 comprises 12 residues. The CDR3 DNA sequence: TGCAGCGCTGACAGGGCGAACACTGAAGCTTTCTTT. It specifies CSADRANTEAFF.

This clonotype turned up a few times. V usage is TRBV4-2 and J usage is TRBJ1-2; D possibly corresponds to TRBD1 (5 bases). This CDR3 comprises 17 residues. The germline V gene has CDR1 LGHNA and CDR2 YNFKEQ. V gave up 0 bases and J gave up 0 bases, with 14 bases separating them. CDR3 amino acids: CASSQDGLGEANYGYTF. Here the CDR3 DNA reads TGTGCCAGCAGCCAAGACGGGTTGGGGGAAGCTAACTATGGCTACACCTTC.

The chain employs TRBV7-8 and TRBJ1-5; 7 nucleotides align to TRBD1. V dropped 1 base and J dropped 6; count of bases not matched to a gene: 6. The CDR3 runs to 15 residues. Per the germline V gene, CDR1 is SGHVS and CDR2 is FQNEAQ. The CDR3 DNA is TGTGCCAGCAGCTTAGGGACAGGTAATTTTCAGCCCCAGCATTTT. Its translation is CASSLGTGNFQPQHF.